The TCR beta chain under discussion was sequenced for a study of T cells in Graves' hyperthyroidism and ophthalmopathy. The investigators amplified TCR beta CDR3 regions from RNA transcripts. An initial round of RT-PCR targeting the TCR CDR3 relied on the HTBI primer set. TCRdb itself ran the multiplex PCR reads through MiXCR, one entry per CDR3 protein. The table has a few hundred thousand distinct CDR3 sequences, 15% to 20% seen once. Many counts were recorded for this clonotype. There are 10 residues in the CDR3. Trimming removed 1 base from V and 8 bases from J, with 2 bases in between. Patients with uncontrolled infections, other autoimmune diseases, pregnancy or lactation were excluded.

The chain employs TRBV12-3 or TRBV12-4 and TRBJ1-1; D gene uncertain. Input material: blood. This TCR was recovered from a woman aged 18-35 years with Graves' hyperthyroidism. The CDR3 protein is CASSLEEAFF. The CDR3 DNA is TGTGCCAGCAGTTTAGAGGAAGCTTTCTTT.